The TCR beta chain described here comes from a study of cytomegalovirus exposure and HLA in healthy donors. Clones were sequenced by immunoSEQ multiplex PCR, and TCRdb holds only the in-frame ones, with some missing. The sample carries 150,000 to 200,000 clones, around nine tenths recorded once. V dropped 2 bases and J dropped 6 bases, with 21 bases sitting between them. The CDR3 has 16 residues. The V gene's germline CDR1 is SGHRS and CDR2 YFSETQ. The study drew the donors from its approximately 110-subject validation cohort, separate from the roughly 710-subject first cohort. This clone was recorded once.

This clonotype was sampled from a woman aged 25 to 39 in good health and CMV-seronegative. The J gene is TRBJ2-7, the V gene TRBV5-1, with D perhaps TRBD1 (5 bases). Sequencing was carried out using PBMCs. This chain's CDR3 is CASSLGILGPVGEQYF. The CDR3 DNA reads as TGCGCCAGCAGCTTAGGTATTCTGGGGCCCGTGGGCGAGCAGTACTTC.